A single sample gave rise to the 24 T cell receptor beta chains below, sequenced in a study of blood T cell repertoires in COVID-19. The method was immunoSEQ multiplex PCR; TCRdb's version includes in-frame clones alone and lacks a portion of them. The profile covers almost 350,000 clones, with 88% appearing a single time and 1% taken by the ten largest. Sequencing input: PBMCs or T cells enriched from blood (not recorded which). The receptors come from a young woman who had been exposed to COVID-19.

This clone has a handful of counts. The V and J genes are TRBV7-3 and TRBJ1-1; D ambiguous. The CDR3 covers 13 residues. The V end lost 3 bases, the J end lost 0 bases, and 5 bases lay between the germline ends. The germline gives CDR1 SGHTA, CDR2 FQGTGA. The CDR3: CASSFNMNTEAFF. Written as DNA, the CDR3 is TGTGCCAGCAGCTTTAATATGAACACTGAAGCTTTCTTT.

As regards this clone: Other DNA variants within this sample encode the same CDR3. The V gene is TRBV28, the J gene TRBJ1-5; D perhaps matches TRBD1 (6 bases). Per germline, CDR1 MDHEN and CDR2 SYDVKM. The V and J ends lost 3 bases and 7 bases respectively, with 10 bases between them. This CDR3 has 13 amino acids. The CDR3: CASSFGGGQPQHF. The CDR3 region has the DNA TGTGCCAGCAGTTTCGGGGGGGGCCAGCCCCAGCATTTT.

This chain links TRBV7-8 with TRBJ1-6; 10 nucleotides line up with TRBD1. V lost 5 bases, J lost 7 bases, and 14 bases stayed unmatched. CDR1 is SGHVS and CDR2 is FQNEAQ in the germline V gene. This CDR3 is built from 18 residues. The CDR3 reads CASSPRQGARFLNSPLHF. CDR3 DNA: TGTGCCAGCAGCCCAAGACAGGGGGCACGATTTTTAAATTCACCCCTCCACTTT.

V usage is TRBV7-9 and J usage is TRBJ1-4; D possibly corresponds to TRBD1 (5 bases). The ends were cut back, 5 bases at V and 3 bases at J, with 13 bases in the middle. The germline V gene has CDR1 SEHNR and CDR2 FQNEAQ (reference sequence). The CDR3 totals 15 residues. The CDR3 sequence is CASSGMGGANEKLFF. In DNA form, the CDR3 reads TGTGCCAGCAGCGGAATGGGGGGAGCTAATGAAAAACTGTTTTTT.

The V gene is TRBV11-2, the J gene TRBJ2-2; D is unresolved. Trimming took off 2 bases at V and 6 bases at J, with 7 bases between the two ends. CDR1 is SGHAT, CDR2 FQNNGV, per germline. This CDR3 has 13 amino acids. The DNA for the CDR3 is TGTGCCAGCAGCTTATCGGTCCCCGGGGAGCTGTTTTTT. Residues: CASSLSVPGELFF.

This clone appeared once. The V gene is TRBV24-1, the J gene TRBJ2-1, with 13 bases aligning to TRBD2. This CDR3 region has 17 residues. Germline V CDR1 and CDR2: KGHDR, SFDVKD. With V trimmed by 1 base and J by 5 bases, 4 bases remained unmatched. Written as DNA, the CDR3 is TGTGCCACCAGTGATTTATACGGGACTAGCGGGAACAATGAGCAGTTCTTC. Protein: CATSDLYGTSGNNEQFF.

The rearrangement links TRBV28 to TRBJ1-5; 7 bases match TRBD1. After removal of 2 bases from V and 1 base from J, the junction contained 5 bases not matched to a gene. Germline V CDR1 and CDR2: MDHEN, SYDVKM. The CDR3 sequence is 16 residues long. DNA of the CDR3: TGTGCCAGCAGTTTACCGGACAGGAGGAGCAATCAGCCCCAGCATTTT. Protein: CASSLPDRRSNQPQHF.

This clone was observed a few times. The same CDR3 can be traced to other DNA sequences in this sample. The chain couples TRBV10-3 to TRBJ1-5; TRBD1 might be the D (5 bases). This CDR3 has 13 amino acids. Per germline, CDR1 ENHRY and CDR2 SYGVKD. V lost 10 bases and J 3 bases, leaving 13 bases between the germline ends. The CDR3 loop reads CATSDISNQPQHF. The CDR3 bases are TGTGCCACCTCGGACATATCCAATCAGCCCCAGCATTTT.

This chain uses TRBV28 with TRBJ2-7; D perhaps matches TRBD2 (5 bases). V was shortened by 2 bases and J by 4 bases, with 21 bases between the two germline ends. This CDR3 is built from 17 residues. Germline V gene sequence: CDR1 MDHEN, CDR2 SYDVKM. CDR3 protein: CASSLNPHSGVNYEQYF. CDR3 bases: TGTGCCAGCAGTTTAAATCCCCACAGCGGAGTTAATTACGAGCAGTACTTC. Variable domain in full (rest from reference TRBV28 and TRBJ2-7): DVKVTQSSRYLVKRTGEKVFLECVQDMDHENMFWYRQDPGLGLRLIYFSYDVKMKEKGDIPEGYSVSREKKERFSLILESASTNQTSMYLCASSLNPHSGVNYEQYFGPGTRLTVT.

The chain combines TRBV3-1 (or the pseudogene TRBV3-2) with TRBJ1-1, with D unresolved. Germline CDR1 is LGHDT and CDR2 is YNNKEL (reference sequence). This CDR3 has 12 amino acids. Between the trimmed V and J ends, which lost 1 base and 9 bases, there was a span of 9 bases. For the CDR3, the DNA is TGTGCCAGCAGCCAAGTCTCTATGCAAGCTTTCTTT. Its protein product is CASSQVSMQAFF.

The chain employs TRBV20-1 and TRBJ1-2; D not certain. The CDR3 sequence is 11 residues long. The ends were cut back, 0 bases at V and 8 bases at J, with 7 bases in the middle. Germline loops: CDR1 DFQATT, CDR2 SNEGSKA (reference sequence). In DNA, the CDR3 is TGCAGTGCTAGAGATCCGGGAGGCTACACCTTC. Translated, it gives CSARDPGGYTF.

The chain recombines TRBV5-1 with TRBJ2-1; the D gene is possibly TRBD2 (5 bases). This CDR3 region has 17 residues. Trimming left V 7 bases short and J 4 bases short, with 24 bases between. Per germline, CDR1 SGHRS and CDR2 YFSETQ. CDR3 in amino acids: CASLALSGASSYNEQFF. The CDR3 DNA is TGCGCCAGCCTTGCCCTCAGCGGCGCCTCGTCTTACAATGAGCAGTTCTTC.

The rearrangement uses TRBV27 and TRBJ2-2; 15 bases align to TRBD2. Germline V CDR1 and CDR2: MNHEY, SMNVEV (reference sequence). Unmatched junction bases numbered 9, after V lost 6 bases and J lost 4 bases. The CDR3 totals 18 residues. This CDR3 reads CASSRGLAGGRGTGELFF. The CDR3 DNA follows: TGTGCCAGCAGCCGAGGACTAGCGGGAGGGCGAGGCACCGGGGAGCTGTTTTTT.

The gene calls are TRBV18 and TRBJ2-5; D call uncertain. This CDR3 region has 13 residues. In germline, CDR1 is KGHSH, CDR2 LQKENI. The V gene lost 4 bases and the J gene lost 1 base, with 7 bases spanning the gap. The CDR3 DNA reads TGTGCCAGCTCACGAGAGGTCCAAGAGACCCAGTACTTC. It translates to CASSREVQETQYF.

The chain has TRBV30 and TRBJ1-1; TRBD1 might be the D (6 bases). The CDR3 contains 13 residues. V was clipped by 5 bases and J by 1 base, with 11 bases between them. Germline V CDR1 and CDR2: GTSNPN, SVGIG (reference sequence). CDR3 DNA sequence: TGTGCCTGGGGGAAGACAGGGAACACTGAAGCTTTCTTT. This encodes CAWGKTGNTEAFF.

V and J are TRBV9 and TRBJ2-1; 14 bases agree with TRBD2. Trimming took 0 bases from V and 10 from J; bases not matched to a gene: 3. Per the germline V gene, CDR1 is SGDLS and CDR2 is YYNGEE. This CDR3 region has 15 residues. The DNA of the CDR3 is TGTGCCAGCAGCGTAGGAGGACTAGCGGGAGGCGAGCAGTTCTTC. It encodes CASSVGGLAGGEQFF. The full variable domain, its missing parts supplied by reference TRBV9 and TRBJ2-1, is DSGVTQTPKHLITATGQRVTLRCSPRSGDLSVYWYQQSLDQGLQFLIQYYNGEERAKGNILERFSAQQFPDLHSELNLSSLELGDSALYFCASSVGGLAGGEQFFGPGTRLTVL.

This clone has just one count. The rearrangement links TRBV7-9 to TRBJ2-1; 7 bases fit TRBD1. The CDR3 has 14 amino acids. J lost 3 bases, V lost 5 bases, and 4 bases had no gene match. CDR1 and CDR2 from the germline V gene are SEHNR and FQNEAQ (reference sequence). CDR3 protein: CASSLGTVYNEQFF. In DNA, the CDR3 is TGTGCCAGCAGCCTAGGGACAGTCTACAATGAGCAGTTCTTC.

This rearrangement joins TRBV7-9 to TRBJ1-1, with 10 bases matching TRBD1. The junction had 12 bases not matched to a gene; V was cut back by 5 bases and J by 6 bases. Germline V gene lookup returns CDR1 SEHNR and CDR2 FQNEAQ (reference sequence). CDR3 length: 16 amino acids. CDR3: CASSLLRGTGDAEAFF. The CDR3 region has the DNA TGTGCCAGCAGCCTCCTCAGAGGGACAGGGGACGCTGAAGCTTTCTTT.

The chain carries TRBV9 and TRBJ1-1; 7 bases fit TRBD1. Unmatched junction bases numbered 2, after V lost 3 bases and J lost 3 bases. Germline V gives CDR1 SGDLS, CDR2 YYNGEE. This CDR3 contains 13 residues. The CDR3 loop reads CASSATGDTEAFF. The CDR3 bases are TGTGCCAGCAGCGCCACAGGGGACACTGAAGCTTTCTTT.

The chain joins TRBV7-9 to TRBJ2-7; 11 bases are shared with TRBD1. Looked up from germline, CDR1 is SEHNR and CDR2 is FQNEAQ (reference sequence). This CDR3 spans 13 amino acids. J was trimmed by 9 bases and V by 6 bases; bases with no gene match: 7. CDR3 amino acids: CASRGDRGTVQYF. The CDR3 DNA reads TGTGCCAGCAGGGGGGACAGGGGGACCGTGCAGTACTTC. The full variable domain, rest sourced from reference TRBV7-9 and TRBJ2-7, is DTGVSQNPRHKITKRGQNVTFRCDPISEHNRLYWYRQTLGQGPEFLTYFQNEAQLEKSRLLSDRFSAERPKGSFSTLEIQRTEQGDSAMYLCASRGDRGTVQYFGPGTRLTVT.

The rearrangement joins TRBV2 to TRBJ2-7, with 9 bases aligning to TRBD1. The CDR3 has 15 residues. CDR1 and CDR2 (germline): SNHLY, FYNNEI. The ends lost 6 bases at V and 4 bases at J; junction bases unmatched: 10. CDR3 nucleotides: TGTGCCAGCAGCGACCCGGGACAGGGATTATACGAGCAGTACTTC. Translation: CASSDPGQGLYEQYF.

This sequence joins TRBV18 and TRBJ2-1; 8 bases are shared with TRBD2. This CDR3 has 16 amino acids. Germline loops: CDR1 KGHSH, CDR2 LQKENI. The J segment lost 7 bases and the V segment lost 0 bases, leaving 8 bases of the junction unmatched. This CDR3 reads CASSPPTGTSSNEQFF. CDR3 bases: TGTGCCAGCTCACCACCCACGGGGACTAGTTCGAATGAGCAGTTCTTC.

J is TRBJ2-1 and V is TRBV20-1; 10 bases are shared with TRBD2. Germline CDR1 and CDR2: DFQATT and SNEGSKA (reference sequence). This CDR3 contains 17 residues. Trimming at V came to 3 bases and at J to 4 bases, leaving 12 bases not matched to a gene. The CDR3 DNA reads TGCAGTGCTAGTTTCCCTAGCGGGAGAGGCGGGTACAATGAGCAGTTCTTC. Translating it yields CSASFPSGRGGYNEQFF.

This chain links TRBV28 with TRBJ1-4, with a possible D match to TRBD1 (5 bases). The CDR3 is 14 residues long. Germline V gene sequence: CDR1 MDHEN, CDR2 SYDVKM. The germline V and J ends were trimmed by 2 bases and 8 bases, with 12 bases remaining between them. CDR3 nucleotides: TGTGCCAGCAGTTTAATTGTGGGGCGCGAAAAACTGTTTTTT. It specifies CASSLIVGREKLFF.